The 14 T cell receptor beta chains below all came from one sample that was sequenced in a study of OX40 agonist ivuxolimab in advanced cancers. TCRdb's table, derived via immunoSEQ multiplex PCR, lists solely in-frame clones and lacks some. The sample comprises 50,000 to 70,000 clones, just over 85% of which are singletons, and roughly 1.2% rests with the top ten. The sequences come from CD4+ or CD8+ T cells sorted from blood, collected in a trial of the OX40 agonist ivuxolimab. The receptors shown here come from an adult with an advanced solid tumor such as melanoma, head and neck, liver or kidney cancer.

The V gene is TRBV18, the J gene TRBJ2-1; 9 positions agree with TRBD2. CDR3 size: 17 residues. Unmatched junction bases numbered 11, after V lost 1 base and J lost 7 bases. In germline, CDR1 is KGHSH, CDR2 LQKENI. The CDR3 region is CASSPRGAGGPENEQFF. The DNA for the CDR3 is TGTGCCAGCTCACCACGGGGGGCGGGAGGGCCCGAAAATGAGCAGTTCTTC.

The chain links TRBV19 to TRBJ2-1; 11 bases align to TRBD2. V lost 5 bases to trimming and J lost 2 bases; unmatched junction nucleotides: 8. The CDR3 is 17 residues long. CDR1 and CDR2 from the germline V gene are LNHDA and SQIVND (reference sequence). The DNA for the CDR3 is TGTGCCAGTAGTGCCCCGGGACTAGCGGTAACCTACAATGAGCAGTTCTTC. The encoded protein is CASSAPGLAVTYNEQFF. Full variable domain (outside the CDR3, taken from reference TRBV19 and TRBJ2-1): DGGITQSPKYLFRKEGQNVTLSCEQNLNHDAMYWYRQDPGQGLRLIYYSQIVNDFQKGDIAEGYSVSREKKESFPLTVTSAQKNPTAFYLCASSAPGLAVTYNEQFFGPGTRLTVL.

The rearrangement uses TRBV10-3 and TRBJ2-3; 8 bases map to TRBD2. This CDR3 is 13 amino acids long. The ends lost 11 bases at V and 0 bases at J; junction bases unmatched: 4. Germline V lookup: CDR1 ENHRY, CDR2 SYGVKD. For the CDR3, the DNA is TGTGCCGTCCGGACTAGCAGCACAGATACGCAGTATTTT. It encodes CAVRTSSTDTQYF.

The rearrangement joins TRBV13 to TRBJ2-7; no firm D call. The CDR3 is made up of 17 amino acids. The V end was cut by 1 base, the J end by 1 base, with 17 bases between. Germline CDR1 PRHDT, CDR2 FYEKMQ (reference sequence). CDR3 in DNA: TGTGCCAGCAGCTTAGTCACAAGTCCTACCAAGTCCTACGAGCAGTACTTC. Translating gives CASSLVTSPTKSYEQYF.

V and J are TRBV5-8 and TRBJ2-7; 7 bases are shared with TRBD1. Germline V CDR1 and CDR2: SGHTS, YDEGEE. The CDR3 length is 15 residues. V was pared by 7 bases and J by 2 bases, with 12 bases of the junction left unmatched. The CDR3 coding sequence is TGTGCCAGCGTCCCCCGGGCAGGGGGAACCTACGAGCAGTACTTC. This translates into CASVPRAGGTYEQYF.

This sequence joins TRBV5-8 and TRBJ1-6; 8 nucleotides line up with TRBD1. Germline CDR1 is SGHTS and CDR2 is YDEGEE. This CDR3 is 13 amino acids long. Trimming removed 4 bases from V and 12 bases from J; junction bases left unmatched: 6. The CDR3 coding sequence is TGTGCCAGCAGCATCAGACAGGGGTTACCCCTCCACTTT. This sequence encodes CASSIRQGLPLHF.

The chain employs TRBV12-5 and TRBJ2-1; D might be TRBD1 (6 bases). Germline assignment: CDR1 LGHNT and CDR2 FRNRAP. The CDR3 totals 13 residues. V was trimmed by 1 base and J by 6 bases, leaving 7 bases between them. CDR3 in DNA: TGTGCTAGTGGTTTGGACAGGGCCAATGAGCAGTTCTTC. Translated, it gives CASGLDRANEQFF.

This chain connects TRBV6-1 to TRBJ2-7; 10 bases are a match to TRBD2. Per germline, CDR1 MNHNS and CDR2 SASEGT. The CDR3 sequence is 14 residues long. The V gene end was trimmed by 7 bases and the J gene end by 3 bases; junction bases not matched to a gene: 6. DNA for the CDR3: TGTGCCAGCATGCTAGCGGGAGTCTTCTACGAGCAGTACTTC. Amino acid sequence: CASMLAGVFYEQYF.

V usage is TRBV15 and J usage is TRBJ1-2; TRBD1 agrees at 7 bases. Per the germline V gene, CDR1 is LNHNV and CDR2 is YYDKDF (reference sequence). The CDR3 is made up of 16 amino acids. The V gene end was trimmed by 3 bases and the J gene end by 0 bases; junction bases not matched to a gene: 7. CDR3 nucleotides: TGTGCCACCAGCAGCAGGGGGGAGGGAGCTAACTATGGCTACACCTTC. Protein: CATSSRGEGANYGYTF.

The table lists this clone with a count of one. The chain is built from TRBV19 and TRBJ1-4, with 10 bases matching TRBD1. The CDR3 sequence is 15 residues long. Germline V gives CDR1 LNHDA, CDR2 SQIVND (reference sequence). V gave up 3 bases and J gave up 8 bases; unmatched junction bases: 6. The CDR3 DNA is TGTGCCAGTAGTATCCGGACAGGGGGATCGGAAAAACTGTTTTTT. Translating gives CASSIRTGGSEKLFF.

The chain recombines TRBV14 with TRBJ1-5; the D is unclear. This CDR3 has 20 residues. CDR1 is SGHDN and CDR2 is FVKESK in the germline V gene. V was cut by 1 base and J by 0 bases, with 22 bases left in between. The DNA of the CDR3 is TGTGCCAGCAGCCAAGGACCACACCTCTCCGCCTCCACTAGCAATCAGCCCCAGCATTTT. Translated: CASSQGPHLSASTSNQPQHF.

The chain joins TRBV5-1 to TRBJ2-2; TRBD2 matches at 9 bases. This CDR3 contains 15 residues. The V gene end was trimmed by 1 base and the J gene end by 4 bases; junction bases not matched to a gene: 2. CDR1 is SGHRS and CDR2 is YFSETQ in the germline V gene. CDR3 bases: TGCGCCAGCAGCTTGATAGCGGGAGTCACCGGGGAGCTGTTTTTT. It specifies CASSLIAGVTGELFF.

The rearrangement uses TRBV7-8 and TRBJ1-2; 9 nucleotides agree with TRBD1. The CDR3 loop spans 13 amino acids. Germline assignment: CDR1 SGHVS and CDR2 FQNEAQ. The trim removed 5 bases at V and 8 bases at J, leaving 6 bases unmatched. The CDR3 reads CASSPGTGRGYTF. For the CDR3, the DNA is TGTGCCAGCAGCCCCGGGACAGGGAGAGGCTACACCTTC.

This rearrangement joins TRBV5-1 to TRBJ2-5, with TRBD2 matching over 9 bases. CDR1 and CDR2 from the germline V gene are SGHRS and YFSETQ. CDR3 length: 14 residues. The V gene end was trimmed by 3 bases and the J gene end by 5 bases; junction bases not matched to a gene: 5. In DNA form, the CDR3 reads TGCGCCAGCAGCTGGACTAGCGTCGGGGAGACCCAGTACTTC. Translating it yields CASSWTSVGETQYF.